The 24 T cell receptor beta chains presented below share a single source sample, sequenced in a study of blood T cell repertoires in COVID-19. Using immunoSEQ multiplex PCR, the repertoire was profiled, and TCRdb retains in-frame clones only, with some absent. This sample yields about 300,000 clones, of which more than 70% are seen a single time; 6.9% belongs to the top ten. Material for sequencing was peripheral blood. These receptors were obtained from a woman aged 25 to 39 who had recovered from COVID-19.

The chain's CDR3 is CASSWTGATNEKLFF. The CDR3 coding sequence is TGTGCCAGCAGCTGGACAGGGGCAACTAATGAAAAACTGTTTTTT. The chain has TRBV28 and TRBJ1-4; 9 bases fit TRBD1. Per germline, CDR1 MDHEN and CDR2 SYDVKM. The V segment lost 6 bases and the J segment 0 bases; nucleotides outside the gene matches: 2. This CDR3 has 15 residues.

V is TRBV2 and J is TRBJ1-1; no firm D call. With 3 bases removed from V and 2 bases from J, the gap between germline ends came to 7 bases. Germline V gene data show CDR1 as SNHLY and CDR2 as FYNNEI. The length of the CDR3 is 13 residues. The CDR3 sequence: CASSDTRNTEAFF. DNA of the CDR3: TGTGCCAGCAGTGATACGCGTAACACTGAAGCTTTCTTT.

The V gene is TRBV10-3, the J gene TRBJ1-2, with a tentative D call TRBD1 (6 bases). The CDR3 is 14 amino acids. Trimming stripped 2 bases from V and 9 bases from J, with 16 bases between. The germline gives CDR1 ENHRY, CDR2 SYGVKD. The CDR3 sequence: CAISERDKASSYTF. The DNA of the CDR3 is TGTGCCATCAGTGAGAGGGACAAGGCCTCGAGCTACACCTTC.

V usage is TRBV2 and J usage is TRBJ2-2, with D possibly matching TRBD2 (6 bases). Germline V gene sequence: CDR1 SNHLY, CDR2 FYNNEI. This CDR3 contains 16 residues. Trimming took off 3 bases at V and 2 bases at J, with 13 bases between the two ends. The CDR3 is CASSERDFLNTGELFF. In DNA form, the CDR3 reads TGTGCCAGCAGTGAGAGGGACTTCTTAAACACCGGGGAGCTGTTTTTT.

The rearrangement joins TRBV9 to TRBJ2-5; 7 bases align to TRBD2. The germline V gene has CDR1 SGDLS and CDR2 YYNGEE. After removal of 0 bases from V and 1 base from J, the junction contained 6 bases not matched to a gene. The CDR3 sequence is 16 residues long. CDR3 in amino acids: CASSVAGGLIQETQYF. CDR3 sequence (DNA): TGTGCCAGCAGCGTAGCTGGGGGACTAATCCAAGAGACCCAGTACTTC. The whole variable domain, filled in from reference TRBV9 and TRBJ2-5, reads DSGVTQTPKHLITATGQRVTLRCSPRSGDLSVYWYQQSLDQGLQFLIQYYNGEERAKGNILERFSAQQFPDLHSELNLSSLELGDSALYFCASSVAGGLIQETQYFGPGTRLLVL.

The chain employs TRBV6-5 and TRBJ2-2; D is perhaps TRBD2 (7 bases). From germline, CDR1 is MNHEY and CDR2 SVGAGI. This CDR3 contains 14 residues. V was clipped by 2 bases and J by 7 bases, with 11 bases between them. The CDR3 coding sequence is TGTGCCAGCAGTTACGGGGGGGCCTTCGGGGAGCTGTTTTTT. Translation gives CASSYGGAFGELFF.

The chain carries TRBV7-9 and TRBJ1-6; D remains ambiguous. Germline V gene sequence: CDR1 SEHNR, CDR2 FQNEAQ (reference sequence). There are 13 residues in the CDR3. Trimming took off 3 bases at V and 5 bases at J, with 5 bases between the two ends. This chain's CDR3 is CASSFLDNSPLHF. For the CDR3, the DNA is TGTGCCAGCAGCTTCCTAGATAATTCACCCCTCCACTTT.

The chain uses TRBV28 and TRBJ2-1, with 14 bases fitting TRBD2. The CDR3 loop spans 19 amino acids. Losses at the gene ends were 2 bases for V and 3 bases for J; bases not matched to a gene: 9. Germline loops: CDR1 MDHEN, CDR2 SYDVKM. CDR3 in amino acids: CASSLTGTSGGRVYNEQFF. The CDR3 region has the DNA TGTGCCAGCAGTTTAACAGGGACTAGCGGGGGTCGGGTCTACAATGAGCAGTTCTTC.

In DNA, the CDR3 is TGTGCCAGCAGCCAAGGCTACTTAGCTGGCTACACCTTC. Residues: CASSQGYLAGYTF. The rearrangement joins TRBV4-2 to TRBJ1-2, with D unresolved. The CDR3 spans 13 residues. Trimming left V 1 base short and J 7 bases short, with 10 bases between. Looked up from germline, CDR1 is LGHNA and CDR2 is YNFKEQ.

The chain recombines TRBV10-3 with TRBJ2-6; 9 nucleotides agree with TRBD1. From germline, CDR1 is ENHRY and CDR2 SYGVKD. This CDR3 is 19 amino acids long. V gave up 2 bases and J gave up 3 bases; unmatched junction bases: 11. The CDR3, as DNA: TGTGCCATCAGTGAGATCGGACAGGGGCTTTATGTTGGGGCCAACGTCCTGACTTTC. Amino acids: CAISEIGQGLYVGANVLTF.

The chain combines TRBV4-2 with TRBJ2-7; D is possibly TRBD1 (5 bases). Germline V gene lookup returns CDR1 LGHNA and CDR2 YNFKEQ. The CDR3 consists of 14 residues. Trimming left V 0 bases short and J 12 bases short, with 18 bases between. CDR3 DNA: TGTGCCAGCAGCCAAGATTCAGGGCGTACCGCTCGGTACTTC. Translation gives CASSQDSGRTARYF.

The chain carries TRBV24-1 and TRBJ2-3; 9 positions match TRBD1. Germline CDR1 reads KGHDR; CDR2 reads SFDVKD. V shed 0 bases and J 3 bases; nucleotides not matched to a gene: 3. The CDR3 runs 16 residues. The CDR3 DNA sequence: TGTGCCACCAGTGATTTGGGGACAGGGCTGACAGATACGCAGTATTTT. It codes for CATSDLGTGLTDTQYF.

The CDR3 coding sequence is TGTGCCAGCAGCGTAGGCACTCCAGGGACCGGGGAGCTGTTTTTT. It is translated as CASSVGTPGTGELFF. This chain uses TRBV9 with TRBJ2-2; a possible D gene is TRBD1 (5 bases). This CDR3 region has 15 residues. In germline, CDR1 is SGDLS, CDR2 YYNGEE. V gave up 0 bases and J gave up 5 bases, with 11 bases separating them.

V and J are TRBV19 and TRBJ2-2; the D gene is possibly TRBD2 (7 bases). CDR1 LNHDA and CDR2 SQIVND come from the germline V gene (reference sequence). The germline V and J ends were trimmed by 6 bases and 3 bases, with 17 bases remaining between them. This CDR3 has 16 amino acids. CDR3 sequence: CASRVKAGAYTGELFF. The CDR3 bases are TGTGCCAGTAGGGTTAAGGCGGGGGCTTACACCGGGGAGCTGTTTTTT. Using reference TRBV19 and TRBJ2-2 for the parts outside the CDR3, the full variable domain is DGGITQSPKYLFRKEGQNVTLSCEQNLNHDAMYWYRQDPGQGLRLIYYSQIVNDFQKGDIAEGYSVSREKKESFPLTVTSAQKNPTAFYLCASRVKAGAYTGELFFGEGSRLTVL.

The CDR3: CASSVDSPREGYNSPLHF. CDR3 DNA sequence: TGTGCCAGCAGTGTGGACAGTCCGAGAGAGGGATATAATTCACCCCTCCACTTT. J is TRBJ1-6 and V is TRBV27; maybe TRBD1 (6 bases). CDR1 is MNHEY and CDR2 is SMNVEV in the germline V gene (reference sequence). The CDR3 runs 18 residues. V gave up 5 bases and J gave up 4 bases, with 21 bases separating them.

J is TRBJ1-3 and V is TRBV15; TRBD1 might be the D (6 bases). V gave up 0 bases and J gave up 2 bases, with 11 bases separating them. The CDR3 spans 16 residues. Per germline, CDR1 LNHNV and CDR2 YYDKDF (reference sequence). CDR3 loop: CATSRDLSGAGNTIYF. The CDR3 nucleotides read TGTGCCACCAGCAGAGACTTATCAGGGGCTGGAAACACCATATATTTT.

J is TRBJ1-1 and V is TRBV3-1 (or the pseudogene TRBV3-2); no definite D call. Germline-derived CDR1 and CDR2 are LGHDT and YNNKEL (reference sequence). This CDR3 region has 13 residues. With 1 base removed from V and 6 bases from J, the gap between germline ends came to 9 bases. The CDR3 DNA follows: TGTGCCAGCAGCCAAGTTGTTAGCCCTGAAGCTTTCTTT. Amino acids: CASSQVVSPEAFF.

The V call is TRBV7-2, the J call TRBJ2-1; 11 nucleotides align to TRBD2. CDR1 SGHTA and CDR2 FQGNSA come from the germline V gene. The trim removed 1 base at V and 12 bases at J, leaving 5 bases unmatched. CDR3 size: 14 residues. CDR3 sequence (DNA): TGTGCCAGCAGCTTAGGGCGTGGGACTAGCGGGCAGTTCTTC. It is translated as CASSLGRGTSGQFF.

The chain links TRBV5-4 to TRBJ1-5; D uncertain. CDR1 is SGHNT and CDR2 is YYREEE in the germline V gene (reference sequence). Trimming pared 2 bases from V and 6 bases from J, leaving 6 bases between. The CDR3 is 12 amino acids. For the CDR3, the DNA is TGTGCCAGCAGCTTACCTAGTCAGCCCCAGCATTTT. It translates to CASSLPSQPQHF.

This chain joins TRBV28 and TRBJ2-7; maybe TRBD1 (5 bases). V was trimmed by 6 bases and J by 3 bases, leaving 15 bases between them. The CDR3 sequence is 14 residues long. Germline loops: CDR1 MDHEN, CDR2 SYDVKM. In DNA form, the CDR3 reads TGTGCCAGCAGATCCCCTGGACAAAGCTACGAGCAGTACTTC. Its protein product is CASRSPGQSYEQYF.

This clone was recorded a few times. This rearrangement joins TRBV5-1 to TRBJ1-4; possible D gene TRBD1, 5 bases. Trimming removed 4 bases from V and 5 bases from J, with 12 bases in between. Per the germline V gene, CDR1 is SGHRS and CDR2 is YFSETQ. The CDR3 is 14 amino acids. This CDR3 reads CASSPGIGNEKLFF. The CDR3, as DNA: TGCGCCAGCAGCCCAGGGATTGGGAATGAAAAACTGTTTTTT.

The rearrangement uses TRBV7-3 and TRBJ2-1, with D possibly being TRBD1 (7 bases). Germline V gene sequence: CDR1 SGHTA, CDR2 FQGTGA. V was trimmed by 5 bases and J by 6 bases, leaving 20 bases between them. The CDR3 is made up of 16 amino acids. DNA of the CDR3: TGTGCCAGCAGCCCTACAGGGGCCCGGGGAGGCAATGAGCAGTTCTTC. It translates to CASSPTGARGGNEQFF.

The chain couples TRBV7-9 to TRBJ1-2, with 8 bases lining up with TRBD1. Germline-derived CDR1 and CDR2 are SEHNR and FQNEAQ (reference sequence). The ends lost 0 bases at V and 6 bases at J; junction bases unmatched: 3. This CDR3 spans 14 amino acids. The CDR3 here is CASSLAGTGHGYTF. CDR3 DNA sequence: TGTGCCAGCAGCTTAGCGGGGACAGGACATGGCTACACCTTC.

This clone has only one observation. This chain connects TRBV29-1 to TRBJ1-1; D gene uncertain. CDR3 length equals 11 residues. The ends were cut back, 7 bases at V and 1 base at J, with 7 bases in the middle. The germline V gene has CDR1 SQVTM and CDR2 ANQGSEA. CDR3 bases: TGCAGCGGCAACACGAACACTGAAGCTTTCTTT. It is translated as CSGNTNTEAFF. The whole variable domain, remainder taken from reference TRBV29-1 and TRBJ1-1, is SAVISQKPSRDICQRGTSLTIQCQVDSQVTMMFWYRQQPGQSLTLIATANQGSEATYESGFVIDKFPISRPNLTFSTLTVSNMSPEDSSIYLCSGNTNTEAFFGQGTRLTVV.